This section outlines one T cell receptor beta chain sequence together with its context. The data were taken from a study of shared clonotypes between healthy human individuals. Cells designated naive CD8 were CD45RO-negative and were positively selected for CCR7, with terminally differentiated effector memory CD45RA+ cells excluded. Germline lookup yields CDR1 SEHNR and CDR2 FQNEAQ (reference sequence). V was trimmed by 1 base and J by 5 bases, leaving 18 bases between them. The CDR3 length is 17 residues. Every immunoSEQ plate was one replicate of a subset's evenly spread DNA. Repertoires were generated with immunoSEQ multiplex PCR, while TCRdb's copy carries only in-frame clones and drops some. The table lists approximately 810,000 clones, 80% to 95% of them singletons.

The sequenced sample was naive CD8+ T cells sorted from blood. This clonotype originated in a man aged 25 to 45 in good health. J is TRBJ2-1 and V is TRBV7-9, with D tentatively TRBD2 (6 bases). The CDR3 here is CASSLGWGRDFNNEQFF. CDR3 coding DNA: TGTGCCAGCAGCTTAGGTTGGGGACGGGACTTTAACAATGAGCAGTTCTTC.